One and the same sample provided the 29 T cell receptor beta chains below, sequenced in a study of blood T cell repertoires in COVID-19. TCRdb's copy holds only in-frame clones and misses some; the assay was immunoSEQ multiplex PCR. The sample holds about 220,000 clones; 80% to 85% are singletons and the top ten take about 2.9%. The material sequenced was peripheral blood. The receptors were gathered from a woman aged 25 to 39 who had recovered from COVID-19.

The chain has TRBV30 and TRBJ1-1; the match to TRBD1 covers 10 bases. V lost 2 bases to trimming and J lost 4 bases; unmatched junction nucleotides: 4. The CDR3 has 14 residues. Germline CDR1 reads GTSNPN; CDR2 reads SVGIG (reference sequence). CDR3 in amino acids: CAWSNGQGGTEAFF. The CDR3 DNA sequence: TGTGCCTGGAGTAATGGACAGGGGGGCACTGAAGCTTTCTTT.

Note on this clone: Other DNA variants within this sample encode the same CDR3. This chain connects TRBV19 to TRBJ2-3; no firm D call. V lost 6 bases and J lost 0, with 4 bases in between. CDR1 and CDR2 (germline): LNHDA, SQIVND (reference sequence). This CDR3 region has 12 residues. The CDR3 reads CASSTSTDTQYF. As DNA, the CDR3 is TGTGCCAGTAGCACTAGCACAGATACGCAGTATTTT.

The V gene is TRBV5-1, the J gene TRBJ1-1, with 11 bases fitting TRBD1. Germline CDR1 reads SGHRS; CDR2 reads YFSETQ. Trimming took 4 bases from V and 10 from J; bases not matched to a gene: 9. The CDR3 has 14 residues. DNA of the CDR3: TGCGCCAGCAGCCCTGGACAGGGGGCTTACGGAGCTTTCTTT. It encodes CASSPGQGAYGAFF. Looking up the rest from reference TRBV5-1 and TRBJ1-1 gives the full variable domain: KAGVTQTPRYLIKTRGQQVTLSCSPISGHRSVSWYQQTPGQGLQFLFEYFSETQRNKGNFPGRFSGRQFSNSRSEMNVSTLELGDSALYLCASSPGQGAYGAFFGQGTRLTVV.

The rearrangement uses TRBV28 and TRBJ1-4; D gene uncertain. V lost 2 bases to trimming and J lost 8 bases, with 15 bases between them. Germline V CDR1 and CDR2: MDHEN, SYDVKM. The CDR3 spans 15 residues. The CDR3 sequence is CASSLTRTTQEKLFF. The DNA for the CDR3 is TGTGCCAGCAGTTTAACAAGGACTACCCAAGAAAAACTGTTTTTT.

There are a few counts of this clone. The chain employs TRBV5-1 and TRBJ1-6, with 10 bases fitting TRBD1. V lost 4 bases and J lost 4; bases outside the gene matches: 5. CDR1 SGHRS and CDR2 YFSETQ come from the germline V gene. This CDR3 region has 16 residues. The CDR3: CASSTGQGVYNSPLHF. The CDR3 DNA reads TGCGCCAGCAGCACAGGACAGGGGGTTTATAATTCACCCCTCCACTTT.

The CDR3 spells CASSIKPGHSQETQYF. Written as DNA, the CDR3 is TGTGCCAGTAGTATTAAGCCGGGACACAGCCAAGAGACCCAGTACTTC. The rearrangement joins TRBV19 to TRBJ2-5; D perhaps matches TRBD1 (6 bases). Germline CDR1 and CDR2: LNHDA and SQIVND (reference sequence). The CDR3 runs to 16 residues. V was clipped by 3 bases and J by 1 base, with 15 bases between them.

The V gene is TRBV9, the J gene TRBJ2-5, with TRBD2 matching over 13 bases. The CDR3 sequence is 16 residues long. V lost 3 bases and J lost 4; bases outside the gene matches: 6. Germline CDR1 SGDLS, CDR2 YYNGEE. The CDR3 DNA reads TGTGCCAGCAGCGCCACTAGCGGGAGGGAAACAGAGACCCAGTACTTC. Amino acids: CASSATSGRETETQYF.

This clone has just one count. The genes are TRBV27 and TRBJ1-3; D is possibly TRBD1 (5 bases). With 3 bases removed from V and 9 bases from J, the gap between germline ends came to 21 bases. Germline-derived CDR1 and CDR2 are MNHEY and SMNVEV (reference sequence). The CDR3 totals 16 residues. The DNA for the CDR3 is TGTGCCAGCAGTTTTCAGGACAAAGGATTTTTTGGCACCATATATTTT. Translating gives CASSFQDKGFFGTIYF.

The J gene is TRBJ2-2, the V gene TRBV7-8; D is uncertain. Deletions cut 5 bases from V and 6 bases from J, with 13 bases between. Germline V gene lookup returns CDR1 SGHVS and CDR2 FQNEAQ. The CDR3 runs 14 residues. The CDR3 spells CASSQRPTPGELFF. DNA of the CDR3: TGTGCCAGCAGCCAGCGACCCACCCCCGGGGAGCTGTTTTTT.

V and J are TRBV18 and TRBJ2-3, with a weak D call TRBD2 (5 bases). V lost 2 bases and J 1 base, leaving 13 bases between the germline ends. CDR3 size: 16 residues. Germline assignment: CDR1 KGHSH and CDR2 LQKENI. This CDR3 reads CASSPSMVGGTDTQYF. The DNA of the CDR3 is TGTGCCAGCTCACCAAGCATGGTCGGGGGCACAGATACGCAGTATTTT.

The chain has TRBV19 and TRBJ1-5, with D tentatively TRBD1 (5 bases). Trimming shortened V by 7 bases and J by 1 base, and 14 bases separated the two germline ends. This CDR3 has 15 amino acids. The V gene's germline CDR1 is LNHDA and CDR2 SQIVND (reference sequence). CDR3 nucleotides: TGTGCCAGTACGACGTGGGGCAGAAGCAATCAGCCCCAGCATTTT. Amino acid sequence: CASTTWGRSNQPQHF.

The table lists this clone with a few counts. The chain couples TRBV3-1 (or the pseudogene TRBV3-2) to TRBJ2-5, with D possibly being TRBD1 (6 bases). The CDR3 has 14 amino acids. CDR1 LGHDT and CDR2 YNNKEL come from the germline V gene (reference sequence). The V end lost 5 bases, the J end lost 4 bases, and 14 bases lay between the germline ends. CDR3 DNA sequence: TGTGCCAGCAGCTTTGCACAGGGAGTAGAGACCCAGTACTTC. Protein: CASSFAQGVETQYF.

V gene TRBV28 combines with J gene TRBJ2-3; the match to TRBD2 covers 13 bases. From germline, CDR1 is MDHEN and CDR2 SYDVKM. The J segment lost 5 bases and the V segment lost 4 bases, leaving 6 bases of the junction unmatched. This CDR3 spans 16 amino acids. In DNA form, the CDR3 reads TGTGCCAGCAGTTCCGGGACTAGCGGGAAAGGAGATACGCAGTATTTT. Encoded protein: CASSSGTSGKGDTQYF.

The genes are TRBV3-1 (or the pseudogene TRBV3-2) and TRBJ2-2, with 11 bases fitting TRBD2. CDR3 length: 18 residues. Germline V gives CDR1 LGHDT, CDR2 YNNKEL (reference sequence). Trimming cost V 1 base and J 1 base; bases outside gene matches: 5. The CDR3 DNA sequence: TGTGCCAGCAGCCAAGTGTTTCTAGCGGGAGGGAACACCGGGGAGCTGTTTTTT. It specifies CASSQVFLAGGNTGELFF.

CDR3 sequence: CASSIGGSYEQYF. CDR3 sequence (DNA): TGTGCCAGTAGTATCGGGGGCTCCTACGAGCAGTACTTC. The V call is TRBV19, the J call TRBJ2-7, with D possibly being TRBD2 (6 bases). The CDR3 runs 13 residues. V was cut by 3 bases and J by 0 bases, with 6 bases left in between. CDR1 LNHDA and CDR2 SQIVND come from the germline V gene (reference sequence).

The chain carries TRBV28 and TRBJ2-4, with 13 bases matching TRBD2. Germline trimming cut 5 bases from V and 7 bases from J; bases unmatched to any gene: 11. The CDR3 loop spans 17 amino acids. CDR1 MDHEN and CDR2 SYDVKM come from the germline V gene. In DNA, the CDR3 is TGTGCCAGCAGTCCAATACTAGCGGGAGGGCCCTCGAACATTCAGTACTTC. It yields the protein CASSPILAGGPSNIQYF. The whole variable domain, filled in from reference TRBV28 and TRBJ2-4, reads DVKVTQSSRYLVKRTGEKVFLECVQDMDHENMFWYRQDPGLGLRLIYFSYDVKMKEKGDIPEGYSVSREKKERFSLILESASTNQTSMYLCASSPILAGGPSNIQYFGAGTRLSVL.

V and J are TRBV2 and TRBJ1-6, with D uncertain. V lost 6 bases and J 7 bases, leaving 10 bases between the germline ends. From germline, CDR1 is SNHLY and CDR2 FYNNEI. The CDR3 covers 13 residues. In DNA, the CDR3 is TGTGCCAGCAGCGGGGTCCGGAATTCACCCCTCCACTTT. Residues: CASSGVRNSPLHF.

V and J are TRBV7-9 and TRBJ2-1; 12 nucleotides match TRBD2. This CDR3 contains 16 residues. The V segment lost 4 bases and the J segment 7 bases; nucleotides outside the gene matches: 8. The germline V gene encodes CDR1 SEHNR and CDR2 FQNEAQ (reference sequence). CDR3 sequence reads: CASSSRTSGTGNEQFF. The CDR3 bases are TGTGCCAGCAGCTCGCGGACTAGCGGGACGGGAAATGAGCAGTTCTTC. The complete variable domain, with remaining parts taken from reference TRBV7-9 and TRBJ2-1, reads DTGVSQNPRHKITKRGQNVTFRCDPISEHNRLYWYRQTLGQGPEFLTYFQNEAQLEKSRLLSDRFSAERPKGSFSTLEIQRTEQGDSAMYLCASSSRTSGTGNEQFFGPGTRLTVL.

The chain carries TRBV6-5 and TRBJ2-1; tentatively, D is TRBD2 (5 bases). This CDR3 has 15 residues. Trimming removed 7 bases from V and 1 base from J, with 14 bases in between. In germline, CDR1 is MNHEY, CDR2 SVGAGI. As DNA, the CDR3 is TGTGCCAGCATCGGCCCCAGCGGATCCTACAATGAGCAGTTCTTC. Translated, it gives CASIGPSGSYNEQFF.

CDR3 residues: CASSLLRGPGNEQFF. DNA of the CDR3: TGTGCCAGCAGCTTGTTGCGGGGGCCGGGGAATGAGCAGTTCTTC. The rearrangement joins TRBV11-2 to TRBJ2-1; TRBD2 is a possible D gene (7 bases). Germline CDR1 reads SGHAT; CDR2 reads FQNNGV. The CDR3 extends over 15 amino acids. V dropped 3 bases and J dropped 7 bases, with 16 bases sitting between them.

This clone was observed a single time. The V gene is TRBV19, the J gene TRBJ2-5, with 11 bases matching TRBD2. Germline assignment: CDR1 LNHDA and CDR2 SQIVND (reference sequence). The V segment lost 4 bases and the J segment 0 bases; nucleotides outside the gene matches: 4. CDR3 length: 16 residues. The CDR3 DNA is TGTGCCAGTAGTAGGGGGACTAGCGGCTACCAAGAGACCCAGTACTTC. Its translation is CASSRGTSGYQETQYF.

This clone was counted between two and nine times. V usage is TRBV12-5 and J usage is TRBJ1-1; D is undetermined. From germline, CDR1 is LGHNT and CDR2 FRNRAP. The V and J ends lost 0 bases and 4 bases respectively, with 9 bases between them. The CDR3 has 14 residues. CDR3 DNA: TGTGCTAGTGGTTTGGTACCGGAGTCCACTGAAGCTTTCTTT. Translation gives CASGLVPESTEAFF.

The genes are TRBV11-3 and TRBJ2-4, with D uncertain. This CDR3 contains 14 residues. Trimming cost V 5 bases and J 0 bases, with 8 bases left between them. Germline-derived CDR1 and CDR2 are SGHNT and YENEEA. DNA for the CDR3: TGTGCCAGCAGCCCGCCTATAGCCAAAAACATTCAGTACTTC. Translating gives CASSPPIAKNIQYF.

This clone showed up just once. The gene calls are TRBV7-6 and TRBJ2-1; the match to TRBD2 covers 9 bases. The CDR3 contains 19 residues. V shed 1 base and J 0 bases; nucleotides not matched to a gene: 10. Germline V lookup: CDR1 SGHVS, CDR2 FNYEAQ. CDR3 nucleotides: TGTGCCAGCAGCTTAGACGGGACTAGCCGACGAGGCTCCTACAATGAGCAGTTCTTC. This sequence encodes CASSLDGTSRRGSYNEQFF.

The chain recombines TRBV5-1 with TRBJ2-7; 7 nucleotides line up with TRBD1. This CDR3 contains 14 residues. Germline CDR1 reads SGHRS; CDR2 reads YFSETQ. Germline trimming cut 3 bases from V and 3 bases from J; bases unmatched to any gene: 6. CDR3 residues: CASSSRDSYYEQYF. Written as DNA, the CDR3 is TGCGCCAGCAGCTCCCGGGACAGCTACTACGAGCAGTACTTC.

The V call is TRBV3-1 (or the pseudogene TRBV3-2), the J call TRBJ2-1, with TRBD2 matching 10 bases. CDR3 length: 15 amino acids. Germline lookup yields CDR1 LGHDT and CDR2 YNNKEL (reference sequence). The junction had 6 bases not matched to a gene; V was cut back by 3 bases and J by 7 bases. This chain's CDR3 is CASSHPSGRSNEQFF. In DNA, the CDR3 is TGTGCCAGCAGCCATCCTAGCGGGAGATCAAATGAGCAGTTCTTC.

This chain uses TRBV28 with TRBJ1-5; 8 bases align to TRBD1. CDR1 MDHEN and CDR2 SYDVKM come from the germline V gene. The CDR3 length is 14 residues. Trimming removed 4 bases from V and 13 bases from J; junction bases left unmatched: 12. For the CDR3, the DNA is TGTGCCAGCAGTTCTCTCCGACAGGGGCCACCTCAGCATTTT. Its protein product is CASSSLRQGPPQHF. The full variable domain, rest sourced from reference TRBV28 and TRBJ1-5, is DVKVTQSSRYLVKRTGEKVFLECVQDMDHENMFWYRQDPGLGLRLIYFSYDVKMKEKGDIPEGYSVSREKKERFSLILESASTNQTSMYLCASSSLRQGPPQHFGDGTRLSIL.

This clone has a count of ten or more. In DNA, the CDR3 is TGTGCCAGCAGCAATCTACGGGAGGGGGTGGACGAGCAGTACTTC. Its translation: CASSNLREGVDEQYF. This rearrangement joins TRBV7-9 to TRBJ2-7, with 8 bases identical to TRBD2. The CDR3 consists of 15 residues. CDR1 and CDR2 from the germline V gene are SEHNR and FQNEAQ (reference sequence). V gave up 5 bases and J gave up 5 bases; unmatched junction bases: 11.

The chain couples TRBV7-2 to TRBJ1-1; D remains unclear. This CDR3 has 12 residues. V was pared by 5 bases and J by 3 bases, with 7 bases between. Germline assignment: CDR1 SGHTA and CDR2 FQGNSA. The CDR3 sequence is CASSAYYTEAFF. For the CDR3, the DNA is TGTGCCAGCAGCGCTTACTACACTGAAGCTTTCTTT.